This TCR beta chain is drawn from a study of control samples from healthy donors and cancer patients. The CDR3 contains 16 residues. The V gene lost 2 bases and the J gene lost 0 bases, with 8 bases spanning the gap. The germline V gene has CDR1 MNHNS and CDR2 SASEGT. The repertoire was sequenced with immunoSEQ multiplex PCR; TCRdb's copy has only in-frame clones and lacks some. The sample gives about 190,000 clones, 90% to 95% of which show up once; 1.5% to 2% is in the top ten. The chain recombines TRBV6-1 with TRBJ1-6; TRBD1 is a possible D gene (5 bases). This TCR was recovered from a man aged 25 to 40 in good health. Sequencing was carried out using blood. The CDR3 loop is CASSENRSSYNSPLHF. As DNA, the CDR3 is TGTGCCAGCAGTGAAAACAGGAGCTCCTATAATTCACCCCTCCACTTT.